This TCR beta chain stems from a study of technical replicates of blood from a few donors. Produced via immunoSEQ multiplex PCR; TCRdb's table is partial and in-frame only. The sample lists approximately 53,000 clones; more than 95% were seen once. Germline loops: CDR1 LNHDA, CDR2 SQIVND (reference sequence). The ends lost 4 bases at V and 5 bases at J; junction bases unmatched: 18. There are 18 residues in the CDR3. This clonotype originated in a human donor in good health. The chain recombines TRBV19 with TRBJ2-3, with 7 nucleotides matching TRBD2. The source material was T cells isolated from PBMCs. The CDR3 DNA reads as TGTGCCAGTAGTACTCTTAGCGTGACTAGCAGGGAGGAAGATACGCAGTATTTT. The encoded protein is CASSTLSVTSREEDTQYF.